This paragraph covers one T cell receptor (beta chain) sequence. One entry per CDR3 protein results from TCRdb running MiXCR on the RT-PCR reads. In the table there are about 74,000 distinct CDR3 sequences, 26% of which are singletons. This record comes from a study of patients and donors after allogeneic stem cell transplantation. The germline V gene encodes CDR1 DFQATT and CDR2 SNEGSKA (reference sequence). Trimming shortened V by 5 bases and J by 1 base, and 11 bases separated the two germline ends. This CDR3 is 13 amino acids long. This chain uses TRBV20-1 with TRBJ1-1, with D maybe TRBD1 (6 bases). This receptor was taken from a human donor who was either an allogeneic HSCT recipient or a stem cell or donor lymphocyte infusion donor (not recorded which). It is not recorded whose cells these are; they may come from a transplant donor. Sequencing was performed on blood, either unsorted or a sorted T cell fraction (not recorded which). In DNA form, the CDR3 reads TGCAGTGCTGAGCAGGGGAGGAACACTGAAGCTTTCTTT. This codes for CSAEQGRNTEAFF.